These T cell receptor beta chains were read from a single sample in a study of shared clonotypes between healthy human individuals. TCRdb keeps only in-frame clones here, not all; method: immunoSEQ multiplex PCR. The sample carries 2 million to 2.5 million clones, just over 90% recorded once. The sample taken for sequencing was naive CD4+ T cells from PBMCs. These receptors were collected from a man younger than 35 in good health. Some clones in this sample may be carry-over from other donors' samples. Both conserved end residues are part of each CDR3. Each record gives: J gene, D gene, clone size, V gene, CDR3 protein, CDR3 DNA. D genes are given only for firm matches. Clone size, where shown, is once, few, many, or a class for clones that have expanded.

TRBJ1-2	TRBD1	NA	TRBV9	CASSGSRDSPYGYTF	TGTGCCAGCAGCGGGAGCCGGGACAGCCCCTATGGCTACACCTTC
TRBJ2-2	NA	NA	TRBV18	CASSPLSGSTGELFF	TGTGCCAGCTCACCACTATCAGGGTCCACCGGGGAGCTGTTTTTT
TRBJ2-7	NA	NA	TRBV11-2	CASRSILANSYEQYF	TGTGCCAGCAGATCAATTCTAGCGAACTCCTACGAGCAGTACTTC
TRBJ1-6	NA	NA	TRBV5-1	CASSLEGQNSPLHF	TGCGCCAGCAGCTTGGAGGGACAAAATTCACCCCTCCACTTT
TRBJ2-5	TRBD1	NA	TRBV28	CASRLRQGRGQETQYF	TGTGCCAGCAGACTTAGACAGGGGCGGGGACAAGAGACCCAGTACTTC
TRBJ2-7	NA	NA	TRBV5-1	CASSLGRYEQYF	TGCGCCAGCAGCTTGGGGAGGTACGAGCAGTACTTC
TRBJ2-1	NA	NA	TRBV10-3	CAISENTAFSYNEQFF	TGTGCCATCAGTGAAAATACAGCGTTCTCCTACAATGAGCAGTTCTTC
TRBJ1-1	TRBD1	NA	TRBV11-2	CADTRQGAIGTEAFF	TGTGCCGACACCCGTCAGGGGGCGATAGGAACTGAAGCTTTCTTT
TRBJ2-7	TRBD1	NA	TRBV28	CASSPGGSGEQYF	TGTGCCAGCAGTCCAGGGGGCTCGGGCGAGCAGTACTTC
TRBJ1-1	TRBD1	once	TRBV19	CASSTTGTGNTEAFF	TGTGCCAGTAGTACAACCGGGACAGGGAACACTGAAGCTTTCTTT
TRBJ2-5	NA	NA	TRBV11-3	CASSLETRAQYF	TGTGCCAGCAGCTTAGAGACCCGGGCCCAGTACTTC
TRBJ2-1	NA	NA	TRBV7-3	CASSLFHGTNEQFF	TGTGCCAGCAGCTTATTTCACGGGACAAATGAGCAGTTCTTC
TRBJ1-2	NA	NA	TRBV6-5	CASSRSLGGYTF	TGTGCCAGCAGTCGCTCCCTTGGTGGCTACACCTTC
TRBJ1-4	NA	NA	TRBV7-9	CASRNQGEGEKLFF	TGTGCCAGCAGGAACCAGGGCGAGGGTGAAAAACTGTTTTTT
TRBJ1-5	NA	NA	TRBV6-5	CASSYSIASNQPQHF	TGTGCCAGCAGTTACTCGATCGCTAGCAATCAGCCCCAGCATTTT
TRBJ2-7	NA	NA	TRBV29-1	CSVEEGGLGSSYEQYF	TGCAGCGTTGAAGAAGGGGGCCTCGGGAGCTCCTACGAGCAGTACTTC
TRBJ2-1	TRBD1	NA	TRBV7-2	CASSLRTGTNEQFF	TGTGCCAGCAGCTTACGGACAGGGACCAATGAGCAGTTCTTC
TRBJ2-4	NA	NA	TRBV18	CASSAGAKNIQYF	TGTGCCAGCTCCGCGGGGGCCAAAAACATTCAGTACTTC
TRBJ2-5	NA	NA	TRBV5-1	CASSLGAGEETQYF	TGCGCCAGCAGCTTGGGGGCAGGGGAAGAGACCCAGTACTTC
TRBJ2-2	NA	NA	TRBV27	CASRFEKTGQSNTGELFF	TGTGCCAGCAGATTTGAAAAGACAGGCCAATCGAACACCGGGGAGCTGTTTTTT
TRBJ1-1	TRBD1	NA	TRBV5-6	CASSQDRGRDITEAFF	TGTGCCAGCAGCCAGGACAGGGGGCGCGATATTACTGAAGCTTTCTTT
TRBJ2-7	TRBD1	NA	TRBV6-1	CASGGTGGFLEQYF	TGTGCCAGCGGAGGGACAGGGGGATTTCTAGAGCAGTACTTC
TRBJ2-3	NA	once	TRBV7-9	CASSFSGGTDTQYF	TGTGCCAGCAGCTTCTCCGGCGGCACAGATACGCAGTATTTT
TRBJ1-2	NA	NA	TRBV6-5	CASRGTGFRGYTF	TGTGCCAGCAGAGGTACGGGGTTCCGAGGCTACACCTTC
TRBJ2-1	NA	NA	TRBV7-7	CASSLALGAPNEQFF	TGTGCCAGCAGCCTAGCTCTAGGGGCGCCCAATGAGCAGTTCTTC
TRBJ1-5	NA	once	TRBV29-1	CSVQSGSSNQPQHF	TGCAGCGTCCAATCGGGCAGTAGCAATCAGCCCCAGCATTTT
TRBJ2-4	NA	NA	TRBV7-2	CASSPRRGDGKNIQYF	TGTGCCAGCAGCCCAAGGAGGGGGGATGGCAAAAACATTCAGTACTTC
TRBJ1-6	TRBD1	NA	TRBV6-1	CASSERQGESPLHF	TGTGCCAGCAGTGAAAGACAGGGAGAGTCACCCCTCCACTTT